The clone carrying this T cell receptor beta chain occurred once. The antigen is not known. The entry originates in a study of shared clonotypes between healthy human individuals. Study results and caveats: Sequencing depth was expected to affect clonotype sharing among donors. Sorted-subset sequencing, rarefaction showed, was incomplete despite large depth.

As defined, naive CD8 cells were CD45RO-negative and positively selected for CCR7, with terminally differentiated effector memory CD45RA+ cells excluded. The V end was cut by 1 base, the J end by 5 bases, with 15 bases between. Germline-derived CDR1 and CDR2 are MGHRA and YSYEKL. The CDR3 has 15 amino acids. An assay was performed, and its level was deep. The assay was immunoSEQ multiplex PCR, and TCRdb's table has in-frame clones only and misses some. The profile shows roughly 810,000 clones, about 96% of them singletons. The TCR was taken from a man between 25 and 39 years old in good health. The chain has TRBV4-1 and TRBJ2-7; D is perhaps TRBD2 (5 bases). The source material was naive CD8+ T cells sorted from blood. CDR3 region: CASSQATGLSNEQYF. CDR3 nucleotide sequence: TGCGCCAGCAGCCAAGCTACCGGACTGTCTAACGAGCAGTACTTC.